This T cell receptor (beta chain) originates from a study of regulatory T cells in long-lasting Graves disease. In this sample, this clonotype turned up many times. As for time point: newly diagnosed GD, antithyroid drugs for less than 3 months. PBMCs were the source of the RNA used for TCR sequencing. The CDR3 runs 13 residues. Trimming cost V 4 bases and J 6 bases, with 9 bases left between them. Per the germline V gene, CDR1 is LGHDT and CDR2 is YNNKEL (reference sequence). The authors built TCR beta libraries using iRepertoire HTBI primers and Arm-PCR of CDR3 regions. TCRdb called the multiplex PCR reads again in MiXCR, with one record for every CDR3 protein. The profile covers about 360,000 distinct CDR3 sequences, with about a sixth appearing a single time and over 20% taken by the ten largest. The same sample was also studied in work on T cells in Graves' hyperthyroidism and ophthalmopathy.

This specimen consisted of peripheral blood mononuclear cells (PBMCs), obtained at new diagnosis, from a patient treated with antithyroid drugs. This TCR came from a woman younger than 35 with Graves disease. J is TRBJ2-2 and V is TRBV3-1; D ambiguous. The CDR3 loop is CASSRAGPGELFF. CDR3 nucleotide sequence: TGTGCCAGCAGCCGGGCAGGACCCGGGGAGCTGTTTTTT.